One and the same sample provided the 21 T cell receptor beta chains below, sequenced in a study of molecular identifiers for immune sequencing clone quantification. Via MiXCR, TCRdb re-called the PCR reads, giving one row per CDR3 protein. Of tens of thousands of distinct CDR3 sequences in the sample, under 30% are singletons; the top ten hold 1.9%. The sequencing sample was made of naive CD8+ T cells from blood, with Jurkat cell RNA spiked in. Subset here: FACS-sorted CD8+CD4-CCR7+CD45RA+ naive T cells. These receptors originate from a human donor in good health. Some libraries in this study had Jurkat cell RNA spiked in.

With regard to this clonotype: A much larger clone lies one base from this, so it may be a read error. The chain employs TRBV27 and TRBJ2-7; 9 bases are a match to TRBD1. Germline V CDR1 and CDR2: MNHEY, SMNVEV (reference sequence). The CDR3 covers 15 residues. The CDR3 region has the DNA TGTGCCAGCAGTTCTGAAACAGGGGGCCCCTACGAGCGGTACTTC. It codes for CASSSETGGPYERYF.

This clonotype was seen a handful of times. The rearrangement joins TRBV5-1 to TRBJ1-1; no firm D call. With 1 base removed from V and 7 bases from J, the gap between germline ends came to 11 bases. CDR1 is SGHRS and CDR2 is YFSETQ in the germline V gene. CDR3 size: 13 residues. The CDR3 region is CASSLLGVNEAFF. The CDR3 coding sequence is TGCGCCAGCAGCTTGCTCGGCGTAAATGAAGCTTTCTTT.

The chain couples TRBV10-3 to TRBJ2-3, with D uncertain. V lost 3 bases and J 4 bases, leaving 14 bases between the germline ends. This CDR3 contains 15 residues. The V gene's germline CDR1 is ENHRY and CDR2 SYGVKD. The CDR3 nucleotides are TGTGCCATCAGTGAAGGTGTAGGAGTCCCAGATACGCAGTATTTT. Translation: CAISEGVGVPDTQYF.

This clonotype was counted between two and nine times. The genes are TRBV12-3 or TRBV12-4 and TRBJ2-3; D is uncertain. Trimming took 3 bases from V and 0 from J, leaving 10 bases between them. This CDR3 region has 15 residues. The CDR3 loop is CASSFREGSTDTQYF. In nucleotides, the CDR3 is TGTGCCAGCAGTTTTAGGGAAGGGAGCACAGATACGCAGTATTTT.

This clonotype was detected ten times or more. The rearrangement joins TRBV6-5 to TRBJ2-1; TRBD1 matches at 10 bases. The CDR3 consists of 16 residues. Germline lookup yields CDR1 MNHEY and CDR2 SVGAGI. The junction had 3 bases not matched to a gene; V was cut back by 2 bases and J by 2 bases. The CDR3 sequence: CASSYGTGVTYNEQFF. The CDR3 nucleotides are TGTGCCAGCAGTTACGGGACAGGGGTGACCTACAATGAGCAGTTCTTC.

Ten or more counts support this clonotype. The chain recombines TRBV20-1 with TRBJ2-3, with D perhaps TRBD2 (6 bases). The CDR3 sequence is 18 residues long. With 0 bases removed from V and 6 bases from J, the gap between germline ends came to 25 bases. The germline gives CDR1 DFQATT, CDR2 SNEGSKA (reference sequence). The CDR3 is CSARDEGAGSGSWDTQYF. The CDR3, as DNA: TGCAGTGCTAGAGATGAAGGCGCGGGGTCAGGGAGTTGGGATACGCAGTATTTT.

At least ten counts were recorded for this clonotype. The chain is built from TRBV20-1 and TRBJ2-1; TRBD1 matches at 7 bases. The junction had 14 bases not matched to a gene; V was cut back by 6 bases and J by 6 bases. CDR3 length equals 15 residues. Looked up from germline, CDR1 is DFQATT and CDR2 is SNEGSKA (reference sequence). The CDR3 sequence: CSAKVRDRPFNEQFF. CDR3 nucleotide sequence: TGCAGTGCCAAAGTCCGGGACAGACCTTTCAATGAGCAGTTCTTC.

This clonotype has more than one count but fewer than ten. The V call is TRBV7-9, the J call TRBJ1-4; D gene uncertain. Deletions cut 10 bases from V and 8 bases from J, with 8 bases between. From germline, CDR1 is SEHNR and CDR2 FQNEAQ (reference sequence). This CDR3 is built from 10 residues. For the CDR3, the DNA is TGTGCCACCGCGGGGGAAAAACTGTTTTTT. It encodes CATAGEKLFF.

To note about this clonotype: It may be a read error: a sequence one base away is much more abundant. This chain links TRBV6-2 or TRBV6-3 with TRBJ2-3, with D perhaps given as TRBD1 or TRBD2 (6 bases each). The CDR3 is 14 residues long. The germline V and J ends were trimmed by 5 bases and 5 bases, with 14 bases remaining between them. From germline, CDR1 is MNHEY and CDR2 SVGEGT. The CDR3 region has the DNA TGTGCCAGCAGTAGGGGGGATTTCATAGATACGCAGTATTTT. It specifies CASSRGDFIDTQYF.

This clonotype was seen a few times. A clone one base away is much larger, so this may be a read error. This chain joins TRBV4-3 and TRBJ2-5, with 8 nucleotides matching TRBD2. Germline V gene data show CDR1 as LGHNA and CDR2 as YSLEER. This CDR3 has 18 amino acids. CDR3 nucleotide sequence: TGCGCCAGCAGCCAAGATCTTGATGCGGGGGGCCTTGAAGAGCCCCAGTACTTC. It yields the protein CASSQDLDAGGLEEPQYF.

This clonotype has only a few counts. The chain recombines TRBV12-3 or TRBV12-4 with TRBJ1-6; D unresolved. Trimming pared 3 bases from V and 2 bases from J, leaving 2 bases between. The CDR3 length is 13 residues. CDR3 sequence: CASSLAYNSPLHF. CDR3 sequence (DNA): TGTGCCAGCAGTTTGGCCTATAATTCACCCCTCCACTTT.

This clonotype appeared a few times. This chain connects TRBV20-1 to TRBJ2-7; possible D gene TRBD1, 5 bases. The V gene's germline CDR1 is DFQATT and CDR2 SNEGSKA (reference sequence). V lost 0 bases and J 3 bases, leaving 21 bases between the germline ends. The CDR3 loop spans 17 amino acids. The CDR3 region has the DNA TGCAGTGCTAGAGACACCGGAACAGGCATGGGGTACTACGAGCAGTACTTC. This encodes CSARDTGTGMGYYEQYF.

In its sample, this clonotype was seen a few times. The V call is TRBV1, the J call TRBJ2-2; whether TRBD2, the table's D call, matches the DNA was not checked. TRBV1 counts as a pseudogene. This CDR3 region has 16 residues. The CDR3 is CTSSQASGEDTGELFF. The CDR3 bases are TGCACCAGCAGCCAAGCTAGCGGGGAGGACACCGGGGAGCTGTTTTTT.

This clonotype came up many times. This chain links TRBV7-2 with TRBJ2-3, with TRBD2 identical over 10 bases. Germline loops: CDR1 SGHTA, CDR2 FQGNSA. The V segment lost 4 bases and the J segment 0 bases; nucleotides outside the gene matches: 7. This CDR3 has 17 residues. The CDR3 DNA follows: TGTGCCAGCAGCTCATTCAAGACTAGCGGGAGCACAGATACGCAGTATTTT. Its protein product is CASSSFKTSGSTDTQYF. The complete variable domain, with remaining parts taken from reference TRBV7-2 and TRBJ2-3, reads GAGVSQSPSNKVTEKGKDVELRCDPISGHTALYWYRQSLGQGLEFLIYFQGNSAPDKSGLPSDRFSAERTGGSVSTLTIQRTQQEDSAVYLCASSSFKTSGSTDTQYFGPGTRLTVL.

This chain uses TRBV21-1 with TRBJ2-2; the DNA was not compared with TRBD1, the D call given in the table. TRBV21-1 is flagged as a pseudogene. The CDR3 is 15 residues long. The CDR3: CASSKKGAPTGELFF. The CDR3 DNA reads TGTGCCAGCAGCAAAAAGGGGGCGCCGACCGGGGAGCTGTTTTTT.

This clonotype was detected ten times or more. The J gene is TRBJ2-3, the V gene TRBV12-3 or TRBV12-4, with TRBD1 identical over 7 bases. The CDR3 is 14 amino acids. Germline trimming cut 7 bases from V and 2 bases from J; bases unmatched to any gene: 6. Here the CDR3 reads CASNPTGVTDTQYF. The CDR3, as DNA: TGTGCCAGCAACCCAACAGGGGTCACAGATACGCAGTATTTT.

The CDR3 nucleotides are TGTGCCAGCAGCCCTGGAGGAAGTGCTGGAAACACCATATATTTT. Its protein is CASSPGGSAGNTIYF. The V gene is TRBV7-6, the J gene TRBJ1-3; D uncertain. The CDR3 is 15 residues long. Germline V CDR1 and CDR2: SGHVS, FNYEAQ. Between the trimmed V and J ends, which lost 5 bases and 2 bases, there was a span of 13 bases.

The sample holds a few counts of this clonotype. This chain joins TRBV11-2 and TRBJ2-1; 9 bases fit TRBD2. This CDR3 has 16 residues. Germline loops: CDR1 SGHAT, CDR2 FQNNGV. V was clipped by 1 base and J by 6 bases; unmatched bases: 7. Here the CDR3 reads CASSLVGGGAPNEQFF. CDR3 DNA sequence: TGTGCCAGCAGCTTAGTTGGCGGGGGGGCACCCAATGAGCAGTTCTTC.

This clonotype was detected ten times or more. This chain links TRBV30 with TRBJ2-5, with 9 bases aligning to TRBD2. J lost 5 bases, V lost 5 bases, and 3 bases had no gene match. Germline CDR1 and CDR2: GTSNPN and SVGIG (reference sequence). The CDR3 is 12 residues long. The CDR3 bases are TGTGCCTGGCAGGGACTAGCCGAGACCCAGTACTTC. This encodes CAWQGLAETQYF.

This clonotype was observed at least ten times. V and J are TRBV4-1 and TRBJ2-1, with D uncertain. V shed 0 bases and J shed 9 bases, with 9 bases lying between them. The germline V gene encodes CDR1 MGHRA and CDR2 YSYEKL. There are 13 residues in the CDR3. The CDR3: CASSQEYRPEQFF. The CDR3 DNA reads TGCGCCAGCAGCCAAGAATATAGGCCTGAGCAGTTCTTC.

A word on this clonotype: Possible read error: a much larger clone is one base away. The chain joins TRBV4-1 to TRBJ1-1; no firm D call. The CDR3 contains 13 residues. Looked up from germline, CDR1 is MGHRA and CDR2 is YSYEKL. V was cut by 4 bases and J by 6 bases, with 12 bases left in between. The CDR3 loop reads CASSPSHVAEAFF. The CDR3 nucleotides read TGCGCCAGCAGCCCCTCACATGTAGCTGAAGCTTTCTTT.